The rows below give T cell receptor beta chains drawn from one sample of a study of shared clonotypes between healthy human individuals. The assay was immunoSEQ multiplex PCR, and TCRdb's table has in-frame clones only and misses some. The data contain more than 2 million clones, approximately 94% of them singletons. Sequences were obtained from naive CD8+ T cells sorted from blood. The receptors were sampled from a young man in good health. CDR3s include the opening cysteine and the closing phenylalanine or tryptophan. D genes are given only for firm matches. Clone size appears in some rows only: once, few, many, or a class for an expanded clone.

j_call: TRBJ2-7; v_call: TRBV4-1; clone_size: .; d_call: .; cdr3_nt: TGCGCCAGCAGCCAACCTATGACACTGTACGAGCAGTACTTC; cdr3_aa: CASSQPMTLYEQYF
j_call: TRBJ2-7; v_call: TRBV6-5; clone_size: .; d_call: .; cdr3_nt: TGTGCCAGCAGTTACTCGCGGGACTACGAGCAGTACTTC; cdr3_aa: CASSYSRDYEQYF
j_call: TRBJ1-1; v_call: TRBV5-1; clone_size: .; d_call: TRBD1; cdr3_nt: TGCGCCAGCAGCTCGGACAGGGGGCTTCTGGCGACTGAAGCTTTCTTT; cdr3_aa: CASSSDRGLLATEAFF
j_call: TRBJ1-2; v_call: TRBV7-8; clone_size: .; d_call: TRBD1; cdr3_nt: TGTGCCAGCAGCTTAGCGTGGCCAGGGGGCGTACGCTATGGCTACACCTTC; cdr3_aa: CASSLAWPGGVRYGYTF
j_call: TRBJ2-7; v_call: TRBV30; clone_size: .; d_call: .; cdr3_nt: TGTGCCTGGAGTCTTCTATCCTACGAGCAGTACTTC; cdr3_aa: CAWSLLSYEQYF
j_call: TRBJ1-5; v_call: TRBV27; clone_size: .; d_call: TRBD1; cdr3_nt: TGTGCCAGCAGTTCGGGGACAGGACGACAGCCCCAGCATTTT; cdr3_aa: CASSSGTGRQPQHF
j_call: TRBJ2-6; v_call: TRBV27; clone_size: .; d_call: TRBD1; cdr3_nt: TGTGCCAGCAGTACACAGGGGGCGTCTGGGGCCAACGTCCTGACTTTC; cdr3_aa: CASSTQGASGANVLTF
j_call: TRBJ1-1; v_call: TRBV6-6; clone_size: .; d_call: .; cdr3_nt: TGTGCCAGCAGTTACCAGGGGTCGAACACTGAAGCTTTCTTT; cdr3_aa: CASSYQGSNTEAFF
j_call: TRBJ1-4; v_call: TRBV29-1; clone_size: .; d_call: .; cdr3_nt: TGCAGCGCGCGGACAGCAACTAATGAAAAACTGTTTTTT; cdr3_aa: CSARTATNEKLFF
j_call: TRBJ1-6; v_call: TRBV5-6; clone_size: .; d_call: .; cdr3_nt: TGTGCCAGCAGCACGTCCTTGGGGGGCGATTATTCACCCCTCCACTTT; cdr3_aa: CASSTSLGGDYSPLHF
j_call: TRBJ2-1; v_call: TRBV30; clone_size: once; d_call: TRBD2; cdr3_nt: TGTGCCTGGAGGGGACTAGCAGTCTACAATGAGCAGTTCTTC; cdr3_aa: CAWRGLAVYNEQFF
j_call: TRBJ1-6; v_call: TRBV28; clone_size: .; d_call: .; cdr3_nt: TGTGCCAGCAGTTCTGCGGACGGGTGGAATTCACCCCTCCACTTT; cdr3_aa: CASSSADGWNSPLHF
j_call: TRBJ1-1; v_call: TRBV6-5; clone_size: .; d_call: .; cdr3_nt: TGTGCCAGCAGTCCCAAGGGCTACACTGAAGCTTTCTTT; cdr3_aa: CASSPKGYTEAFF
j_call: TRBJ2-3; v_call: TRBV9; clone_size: .; d_call: .; cdr3_nt: TGTGCCAGCAGCGCCGGCTATATCAGCACAGATACGCAGTATTTT; cdr3_aa: CASSAGYISTDTQYF
j_call: TRBJ2-7; v_call: TRBV29-1; clone_size: few; d_call: TRBD1; cdr3_nt: TGCAGCGTTGCGAGGGACAGGGGGACTTCCTACGAGCAGTACTTC; cdr3_aa: CSVARDRGTSYEQYF
j_call: TRBJ2-7; v_call: TRBV5-1; clone_size: .; d_call: .; cdr3_nt: TGCGCCAGCAACCACGAGACAGACTCCTACGAGCAGTACTTC; cdr3_aa: CASNHETDSYEQYF
j_call: TRBJ2-3; v_call: TRBV6-5; clone_size: .; d_call: .; cdr3_nt: TGTGCCAGCAGTTCCCTTACTAGCACCGATACGCAGTATTTT; cdr3_aa: CASSSLTSTDTQYF
j_call: TRBJ2-7; v_call: TRBV28; clone_size: .; d_call: .; cdr3_nt: TGTGCCAGCAGCCCCTATTCCCCGTACGAGCAGTACTTC; cdr3_aa: CASSPYSPYEQYF
j_call: TRBJ2-5; v_call: TRBV27; clone_size: .; d_call: .; cdr3_nt: TGTGCCAGCGGGATGTCCGACCATTTGTGGGAGACCCAGTACTTC; cdr3_aa: CASGMSDHLWETQYF
j_call: TRBJ2-7; v_call: TRBV10-1; clone_size: .; d_call: .; cdr3_nt: TGCGCCAGCAGTGCTGGGAGCTCCTACGAGCAGTACTTC; cdr3_aa: CASSAGSSYEQYF
j_call: TRBJ2-1; v_call: TRBV13; clone_size: .; d_call: .; cdr3_nt: TGTGCCAGCAGCTCCCGACCAGATGAGCAGTTCTTC; cdr3_aa: CASSSRPDEQFF
j_call: TRBJ2-7; v_call: TRBV27; clone_size: .; d_call: TRBD2; cdr3_nt: TGTGCCAGCAGTTTAGCGACTAGCGGGGTTTACGAGCAGTACTTC; cdr3_aa: CASSLATSGVYEQYF
j_call: TRBJ2-7; v_call: TRBV7-6; clone_size: .; d_call: .; cdr3_nt: TGTGCCAGCAGCTTAGGAAGGGCCGAGCAGTACTTC; cdr3_aa: CASSLGRAEQYF
j_call: TRBJ1-4; v_call: TRBV5-1; clone_size: .; d_call: .; cdr3_nt: TGCGCCAGCAGCGGGGGAGATGAGGGCTTGGGCGAAAAACTGTTTTTT; cdr3_aa: CASSGGDEGLGEKLFF
j_call: TRBJ2-5; v_call: TRBV11-2; clone_size: .; d_call: TRBD2; cdr3_nt: TGTGCCAGCAGCTCTGGGGACTACCACCCAGAGACCCAGTACTTC; cdr3_aa: CASSSGDYHPETQYF
j_call: TRBJ1-6; v_call: TRBV28; clone_size: once; d_call: .; cdr3_nt: TGTGCCAGCAGTGTCGAACAGGGATCCTTGAATTCACCCCTCCACTTT; cdr3_aa: CASSVEQGSLNSPLHF
j_call: TRBJ2-7; v_call: TRBV19; clone_size: once; d_call: .; cdr3_nt: TGTGCCACCCTTTCACAGTCCCCGGCCCTCGAGCAGTACTTC; cdr3_aa: CATLSQSPALEQYF
j_call: TRBJ1-2; v_call: TRBV30; clone_size: .; d_call: TRBD1; cdr3_nt: TGTGCCTGGGGACAGGCAAGGGCGGATGGCTACACCTTC; cdr3_aa: CAWGQARADGYTF
j_call: TRBJ2-1; v_call: TRBV6-5; clone_size: .; d_call: TRBD2; cdr3_nt: TGTGCCAGCAGTTCAAGCGGGAGCCACTACAATGAGCAGTTCTTC; cdr3_aa: CASSSSGSHYNEQFF
j_call: TRBJ2-1; v_call: TRBV7-9; clone_size: .; d_call: TRBD2; cdr3_nt: TGTGCCAGCAGGGGGCCGGGACTAGTCTTTGAGCAGTTCTTC; cdr3_aa: CASRGPGLVFEQFF
j_call: TRBJ2-5; v_call: TRBV7-3; clone_size: .; d_call: .; cdr3_nt: TGTGCCAGCAGCTCCGGGATGGGAAGGGAGACCCAGTACTTC; cdr3_aa: CASSSGMGRETQYF
j_call: TRBJ2-1; v_call: TRBV7-2; clone_size: .; d_call: TRBD2; cdr3_nt: TGTGCCAGCACGGGAGGGGAGAGCTCCTACAATGAGCAGTTCTTC; cdr3_aa: CASTGGESSYNEQFF
j_call: TRBJ1-1; v_call: TRBV7-9; clone_size: .; d_call: TRBD1; cdr3_nt: TGTGCCAGCAGCTTAGCGGACAGGGGAGCTCGGAACACTGAAGCTTTCTTT; cdr3_aa: CASSLADRGARNTEAFF
j_call: TRBJ2-3; v_call: TRBV10-3; clone_size: .; d_call: TRBD2; cdr3_nt: TGTGCCATCAGCGCAGCTCTAGCGGGGGTTGATACGCAGTATTTT; cdr3_aa: CAISAALAGVDTQYF
j_call: TRBJ1-1; v_call: TRBV19; clone_size: .; d_call: .; cdr3_nt: TGTGCCAGTAGTATGAGGGAGTCGAACACTGAAGCTTTCTTT; cdr3_aa: CASSMRESNTEAFF
j_call: TRBJ1-4; v_call: TRBV6-6; clone_size: .; d_call: .; cdr3_nt: TGTGCCAGCAGTCCCCTTATAACTAATGAAAAACTGTTTTTT; cdr3_aa: CASSPLITNEKLFF
j_call: TRBJ1-1; v_call: TRBV4-1; clone_size: .; d_call: .; cdr3_nt: TGCGCCAGCAGCCAAGTCTGGGGAAGCGACACTGAAGCTTTCTTT; cdr3_aa: CASSQVWGSDTEAFF
j_call: TRBJ2-1; v_call: TRBV6-5; clone_size: .; d_call: TRBD2; cdr3_nt: TGTGCCAGCAAATCGGGGGGATTATACAATGAGCAGTTCTTC; cdr3_aa: CASKSGGLYNEQFF
j_call: TRBJ2-7; v_call: TRBV29-1; clone_size: .; d_call: TRBD2; cdr3_nt: TGCAGCGTTGGAGCGGGGGTGAGCTACGAGCAGTACTTC; cdr3_aa: CSVGAGVSYEQYF
j_call: TRBJ1-5; v_call: TRBV6-1; clone_size: .; d_call: .; cdr3_nt: TGTGCCAGCAGTGAAGCGGGGGGACCCTATAGCAATCAGCCCCAGCATTTT; cdr3_aa: CASSEAGGPYSNQPQHF
j_call: TRBJ2-7; v_call: TRBV7-8; clone_size: .; d_call: TRBD2; cdr3_nt: TGTGCCAGCAGCTTATCTTGGACACCGGGACTAGCGGGAGGGACCTCCTACGAGCAGTACTTC; cdr3_aa: CASSLSWTPGLAGGTSYEQYF
j_call: TRBJ1-1; v_call: TRBV9; clone_size: few; d_call: .; cdr3_nt: TGTGCCAGCAGCGTAGGTGGCACTGAAGCTTTCTTT; cdr3_aa: CASSVGGTEAFF
j_call: TRBJ2-5; v_call: TRBV4-1; clone_size: .; d_call: .; cdr3_nt: TGCGCCAGCAGCTTGCCGGGACACCTCCAAGAGACCCAGTACTTC; cdr3_aa: CASSLPGHLQETQYF
j_call: TRBJ2-1; v_call: TRBV5-6; clone_size: .; d_call: TRBD2; cdr3_nt: TGTGCCAGCAGCTTGCGGACTAGCTGGTGGGATGAGCAGTTCTTC; cdr3_aa: CASSLRTSWWDEQFF
j_call: TRBJ1-2; v_call: TRBV2; clone_size: .; d_call: .; cdr3_nt: TGTGCCAGCAGTGTCCAGGCAGGAACCTATGGCTACACCTTC; cdr3_aa: CASSVQAGTYGYTF
j_call: TRBJ1-6; v_call: TRBV19; clone_size: .; d_call: TRBD1; cdr3_nt: TGTGCCAGTAGTATAGGGCAGGGGGCGAATTCACCCCTCCACTTT; cdr3_aa: CASSIGQGANSPLHF
j_call: TRBJ1-5; v_call: TRBV19; clone_size: .; d_call: .; cdr3_nt: TGTGCCAGTAGTACGGCCAGCAAGAACCCTTTAAATCAGCCCCAGCATTTT; cdr3_aa: CASSTASKNPLNQPQHF